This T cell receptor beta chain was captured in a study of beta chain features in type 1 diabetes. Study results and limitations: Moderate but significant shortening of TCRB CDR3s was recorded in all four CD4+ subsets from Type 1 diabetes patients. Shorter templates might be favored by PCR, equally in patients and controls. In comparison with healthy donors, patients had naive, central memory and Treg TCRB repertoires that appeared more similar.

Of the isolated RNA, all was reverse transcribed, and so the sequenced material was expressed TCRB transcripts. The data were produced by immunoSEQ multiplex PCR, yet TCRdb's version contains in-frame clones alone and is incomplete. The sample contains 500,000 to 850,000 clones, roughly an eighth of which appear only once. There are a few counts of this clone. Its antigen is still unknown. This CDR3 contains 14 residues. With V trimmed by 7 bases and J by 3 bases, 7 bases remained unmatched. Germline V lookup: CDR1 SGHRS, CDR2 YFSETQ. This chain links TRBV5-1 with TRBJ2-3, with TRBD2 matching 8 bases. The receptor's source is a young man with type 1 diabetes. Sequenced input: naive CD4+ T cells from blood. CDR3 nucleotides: TGCGCCAGCGCAGCGGGAGCAAAAACAGATACGCAGTATTTT. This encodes CASAAGAKTDTQYF.